The source of this T cell receptor beta chain is a study of blood T cell repertoires in COVID-19. Across the study: The analysed material was cDNA or gDNA that came from T cells, B-cell-depleted T cells, or PBMCs.

The table came from immunoSEQ multiplex PCR; TCRdb's copy has only in-frame clones and leaves some out. Of hundreds of thousands of clones in the sample, about nine tenths are singletons; the top ten hold around 7.8%. Germline V CDR1 and CDR2: LNHDA, SQIVND (reference sequence). The CDR3 runs 13 residues. V was pared by 7 bases and J by 1 base, with 10 bases between. The clonotype was recovered from a man aged 60 to 69 who had recovered from COVID-19. Sequencing was performed on peripheral blood. This chain connects TRBV19 to TRBJ1-1; no clear D gene. CDR3 sequence (DNA): TGTGCCAGTAATTGGGCACAGAACACTGAAGCTTTCTTT. Residues: CASNWAQNTEAFF.